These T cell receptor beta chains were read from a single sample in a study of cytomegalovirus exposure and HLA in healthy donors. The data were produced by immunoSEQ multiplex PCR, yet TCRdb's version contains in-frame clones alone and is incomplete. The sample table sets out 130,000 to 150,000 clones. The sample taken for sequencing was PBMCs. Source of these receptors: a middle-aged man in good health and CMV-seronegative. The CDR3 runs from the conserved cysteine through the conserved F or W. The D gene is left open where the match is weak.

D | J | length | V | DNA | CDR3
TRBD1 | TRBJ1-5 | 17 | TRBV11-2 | TGTGCCAGCAGCTTAGGGCGAGGGACAGGGGGCGTCCAGCCCCAGCATTTT | CASSLGRGTGGVQPQHF
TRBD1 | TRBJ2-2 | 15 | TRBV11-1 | TGTGCCAGCAGAGGCCGACAGGGGGGCACCGGGGAGCTGTTTTTT | CASRGRQGGTGELFF
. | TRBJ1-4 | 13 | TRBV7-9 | TGTGCCAGCAGCTCGAGGGGGGGCGAAAAACTGTTTTTT | CASSSRGGEKLFF
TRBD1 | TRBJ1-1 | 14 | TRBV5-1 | TGCGCCAGCAGCTGGACAGGGTCGAACACTGAAGCTTTCTTT | CASSWTGSNTEAFF
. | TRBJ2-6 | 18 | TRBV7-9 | TGTGCCAGCAGCTCCAGCCGGGTGGTCGTCTCTGGGGCCAACGTCCTGACTTTC | CASSSSRVVVSGANVLTF
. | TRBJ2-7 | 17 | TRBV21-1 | TGTGCCAGCAGCAAAGCGCGGTTTTGTAGACAGGCGGCAAAGCAGTACTTC | CASSKARFCRQAAKQYF
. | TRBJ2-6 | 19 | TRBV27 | TGTGCCAGCAGTTTATCGAATACAGCAGGGAACTCCGGGGCCAACGTCCTGACTTTC | CASSLSNTAGNSGANVLTF
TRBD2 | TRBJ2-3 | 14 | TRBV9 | TGTGCCAGCGGAGAGCTAGCGGCCACAGATACGCAGTATTTT | CASGELAATDTQYF
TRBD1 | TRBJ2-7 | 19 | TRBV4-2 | TGTGCCAGCAGCCACATGGGTCAGAAAGGGACAGGGGGCTCCTACGAGCAGTACTTC | CASSHMGQKGTGGSYEQYF
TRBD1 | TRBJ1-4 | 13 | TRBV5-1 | TGCGCCAGCAGCAGGGACAGGGTAGAAAAACTGTTTTTT | CASSRDRVEKLFF
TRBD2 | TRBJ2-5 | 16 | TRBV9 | TGTGCCAGCAGCGTAGGGTCGCGGGGGGGCCAAGAGACCCAGTACTTC | CASSVGSRGGQETQYF
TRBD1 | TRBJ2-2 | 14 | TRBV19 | TGTGCCAGCACAGGGGACAAGAACACCGGGGAGCTGTTTTTT | CASTGDKNTGELFF
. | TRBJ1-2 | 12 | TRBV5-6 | TGTGCCAGCAGCTTGGGTGACATTGGCTACACCTTC | CASSLGDIGYTF
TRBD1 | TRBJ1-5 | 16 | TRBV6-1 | TGTGCCAGCAGTGGACAAGACAGGGGGGCGGTTCAGCCCCAGCATTTT | CASSGQDRGAVQPQHF
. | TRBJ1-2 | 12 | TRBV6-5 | TGTGCCAGTAAGGGGCGCGACTATGGCTACACCTTC | CASKGRDYGYTF
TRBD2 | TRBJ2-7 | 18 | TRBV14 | TGTGCCAGCAGCTCGAGGACTAGCGGGGGGGCTTTCTCCTACGAGCAGTACTTC | CASSSRTSGGAFSYEQYF
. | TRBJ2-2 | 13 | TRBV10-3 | TGTGCCATTACAAACAGGGTCACCGGGGAGCTGTTTTTT | CAITNRVTGELFF
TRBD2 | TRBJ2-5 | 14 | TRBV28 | TGTGCCAGCAGAGTAGCGGGGCAACAAGAGACCCAGTACTTC | CASRVAGQQETQYF
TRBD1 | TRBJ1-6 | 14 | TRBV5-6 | TGTGCCAGCAGCCAGGACAGGGGCAATTCACCCCTCCACTTT | CASSQDRGNSPLHF
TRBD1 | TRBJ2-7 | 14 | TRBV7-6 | TGTGCCAGCAGTAGAAGGGACAGCTTTTACGAGCAGTACTTC | CASSRRDSFYEQYF
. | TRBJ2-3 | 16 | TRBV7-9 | TGTGCCAGCAGCCCCCCGTGGGTCGGGTCGTGGGATACGCAGTATTTT | CASSPPWVGSWDTQYF
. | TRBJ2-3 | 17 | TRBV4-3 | TGCGCCAGCAGCCAAGACTTCCCCCAGGGGAGCACAGATACGCAGTATTTT | CASSQDFPQGSTDTQYF
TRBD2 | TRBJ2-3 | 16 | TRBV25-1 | TGTGCCAGCAGCGAACTAGCGGGGGGGCGTCCAGATACGCAGTATTTT | CASSELAGGRPDTQYF
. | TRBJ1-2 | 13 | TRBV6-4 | TGTGCTAGCAGTGACAGGCAGGGGTATGGCTACACCTTC | CASSDRQGYGYTF
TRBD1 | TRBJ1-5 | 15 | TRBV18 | TGTGCCAGCTCTGGGACAGGGGATAGCAATCAGCCCCAGCATTTT | CASSGTGDSNQPQHF
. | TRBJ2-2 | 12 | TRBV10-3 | TGTGCCATCAGGGCGGACACCGGGGAGCTGTTTTTT | CAIRADTGELFF
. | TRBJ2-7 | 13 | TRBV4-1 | TGCGCCAGCAGCCATCCGGACTCACGCGAGCAGTACTTC | CASSHPDSREQYF
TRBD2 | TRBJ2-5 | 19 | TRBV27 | TGTGCCAGCAGTTTATCGAGAATGCGCGAGCGGGGGCCCCAAGAGACCCAGTACTTC | CASSLSRMRERGPQETQYF
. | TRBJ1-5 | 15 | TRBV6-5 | TGTGCCAGCAGACCTGGTGGGGGCTTCGGCCAGCCCCAGCATTTT | CASRPGGGFGQPQHF
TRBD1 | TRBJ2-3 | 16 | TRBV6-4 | TGTGCCAGCAGTGACTCCCCGGGACAGCAGACAGATACGCAGTATTTT | CASSDSPGQQTDTQYF
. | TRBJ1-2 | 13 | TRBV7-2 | TGTGCCAGCAGCTATGACGGGTACTATGGCTACACCTTC | CASSYDGYYGYTF
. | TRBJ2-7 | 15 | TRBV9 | TGTGCCAGCAGCCATTCCCTTCAGGGGTCCTACGAGCAGTACTTC | CASSHSLQGSYEQYF
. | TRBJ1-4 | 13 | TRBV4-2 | TGTGCCAGCAGCCGAGGGGGGGCCGAAAAACTGTTTTTT | CASSRGGAEKLFF
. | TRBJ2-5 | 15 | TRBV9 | TGTGCCAGCAGCGTAGGAAGCCAGGCCCAAGAGACCCAGTACTTC | CASSVGSQAQETQYF
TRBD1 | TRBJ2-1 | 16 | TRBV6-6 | TGTGCCAGCAGCCAAGGGGGACAGGGGGCTGGTATCGAGCAGTTCTTC | CASSQGGQGAGIEQFF
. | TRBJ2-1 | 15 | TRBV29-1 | TGCAGCGTTGAACAGGGATCAACCACCTACAATGAGCAGTTCTTC | CSVEQGSTTYNEQFF
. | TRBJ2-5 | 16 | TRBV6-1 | TGTGCCAGCAGTGAAGCAAAGGGGGGGCCGCAAGAGACCCAGTACTTC | CASSEAKGGPQETQYF
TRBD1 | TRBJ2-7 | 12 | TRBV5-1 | TGCGCCAGCAGCTCGACAGGGAACGAGCAGTACTTC | CASSSTGNEQYF
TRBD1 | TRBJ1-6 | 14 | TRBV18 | TGTGCCAGCTCACCGTTGGACAGGGATTCACCCCTCCACTTT | CASSPLDRDSPLHF
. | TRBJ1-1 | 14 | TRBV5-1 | TGCGCCAGCAGCATTTTCGACAGGAACACTGAAGCTTTCTTT | CASSIFDRNTEAFF
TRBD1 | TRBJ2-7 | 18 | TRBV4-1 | TGCGCCAGCAGCCAAGATCCAAACAGGGGGCCGAATCGCTACGAGCAGTACTTC | CASSQDPNRGPNRYEQYF
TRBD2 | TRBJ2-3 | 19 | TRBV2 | TGTGCCAGCAGTTACAGGGGACTAGCGGGGGGCACCCGCACAGATACGCAGTATTTT | CASSYRGLAGGTRTDTQYF
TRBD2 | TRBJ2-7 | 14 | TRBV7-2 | TGTGCCAGCAGCCCGGGACTAGCGGTCTACGAGCAGTACTTC | CASSPGLAVYEQYF
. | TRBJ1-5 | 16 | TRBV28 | TGTGCCAGCAGTTTTTCGGTTCGCGGCAGCAATCAGCCCCAGCATTTT | CASSFSVRGSNQPQHF
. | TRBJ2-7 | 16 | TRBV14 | TGTGCCAGCAGCCAAGAGGTTCTTTACGGCTCCTACGAGCAGTACTTC | CASSQEVLYGSYEQYF
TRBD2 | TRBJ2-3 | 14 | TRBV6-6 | TGTGCCAGCAGTTTGACTAGCGGGGGGGATACGCAGTATTTT | CASSLTSGGDTQYF
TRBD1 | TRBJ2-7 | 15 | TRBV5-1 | TGCGCCAGCAGCTTGTCCTCGACAGGGGGCTCCGAGCAGTACTTC | CASSLSSTGGSEQYF